This T cell receptor beta chain was identified in a study of shared clonotypes between healthy human individuals (dated by TCRdb to 2018 to 2020). Study-wide context: The cohort included three men and a couple of women between 18 and 49 years of age. Per donor, three plates each were used for CD4 naive and CD4 memory, two for CD8 naive, and one for CD8 memory. Per donor, leukapheresis produced somewhere between about 0.85 and 9.5 billion PBMCs. To estimate repertoire size and how much clonotype sharing occurs between individuals, the study deeply sequenced the blood TCR repertoires of several healthy adults. To increase sequencing depth and limit assay-specific biases, TCR repertoire library preparation and sequencing were carried out by different laboratories using diverse techniques.

A word on this clone: Its antigen remains undetermined. Per-base qualities were not stored, and no clone one base away is much larger.

Donors were healthy HIV-negative adults with no recently reported acute infections or vaccinations. Every donor was a Caucasian adult residing in Nashville, Tennessee, USA. CD4+ T cells were enriched by magnetic negative selection; naive cells were then positively selected on CD45RA, and the negative fraction formed the memory subset. Blood was obtained by leukapheresis, after which PBMCs were separated by Ficoll-Histopaque density gradient centrifugation and cryopreserved in liquid nitrogen vapor phase. Purity and quantity of every magnetically sorted T cell population were checked by analytical flow cytometry. Genomic DNA was isolated from every sorted fraction and measured by UV absorbance on a Nanodrop 2000c. The V end gives up 7 bases and the J end 2 bases, leaving 7 bases in the junction not matched to a gene. Including cysteine and phenylalanine, the CDR3 has 16 amino acids. Solely the CDR3 DNA is kept, with 48 bases framed from the first base. From the germline V gene (reference sequence), CDR1 is MNHEY and CDR2 is SMNVEV.

Using the deep immunoSEQ assay, TCR CDR3 regions were amplified from genomic DNA by multiplex PCR. Extracted genomic DNA from each cell subset was spread evenly across all wells of several immunoSEQ 96-well plates, with each plate serving as a replicate. For sorted subsets, 150 to 250 ng genomic DNA, equal to some 30,000 T cell genomes, was loaded into each replicate PCR. Purified libraries were quantified with a Qubit 3.0 fluorometer, sized on a Bioanalyzer 2100, and re-quantified with the KAPA Library Quantification kit. Every immunoSEQ 96-well plate was sequenced on a separate single-read 150-cycle Illumina NextSeq 550 flow cell. Under the source paper's analysis protocol: Because the immunoSEQ output included only junctional sequences and no quality scores, the filtering could not be the same as the filtering used for full-length reads. Sequences were annotated with PyIR, a Python wrapper for IgBLAST v1.9, using IMGT germline references to assign V/J genes and CDR3. Reads were removed for weak V/J assignments (E-value above 1e-6), missing CDR3, stop codons, out-of-frame junctions, or ambiguous translated residues. V3J clonotypes were defined as sequences sharing the same inferred V gene, J gene, and CDR3 amino acid sequence. The percentage overlap between two repertoires was calculated by dividing the number of shared unique clonotypes by the size of the smaller repertoire. RTK rarefaction, the Chao1 estimator, and Recon v2.1 estimates of unobserved clonotypes were used to assess repertoire richness. Generation probabilities for all TCRbeta clonotypes obtained by the gDNA method from a handful of donors were computed using OLGA. TCRdb mirrors the immuneACCESS table, restricted to in-frame sequences. Some clones are absent from its copies; in checked studies, under half trace to an unresolved V gene, and the reason for the others is unknown. V and J calls plus clone size are reproduced from that table; the DNA served to infer D and trimming. Across this sample there are nearly 750,000 clones, with about two thirds seen only once. The top ten clonotypes cover about 1.8% of the sample.

Overall study results and their limits: Because the study included a small number of donors, the genetic and exposure-history diversity represented was limited. Sampling was restricted to blood, and TCR repertoires in tissues likely differ from the TCR repertoires found in blood. Higher generation probabilities were observed for clonotypes shared by all four sorted-subset donors than for non-shared clonotypes. When a few donors were compared, the shared fraction of clonotypes was about 5% for naive CD4, about 4% for naive CD8, 2.3% for memory CD4, and 0.35% to 0.4% for memory CD8. Naive subsets generally had larger estimated clonotype richness than memory subsets did. Pairwise subsampling led to the expectation that sequencing depth would affect the degree of clonotype sharing among donors. Rarefaction of sorted-subset datasets indicated incomplete sequencing despite the large sequencing depth.

The material sequenced was memory CD4+ T cells sorted from blood. Explained via the paper, the cell subset or site label denotes: CD45RA-negative fraction. The rearrangement combines TRBV27 with TRBJ2-3; 12 bases in between match TRBD1. This clonotype originated in a woman in her 30s in good health. The nucleotide sequence reads TGTGCCAGCAAACCGGGACAGGGGGCCTACACAGATACGCAGTATTTT. Its translation reads: CASKPGQGAYTDTQYF.